The clone carrying this TCR beta chain came up once. TCRB CDR3 was amplified from 2 ug genomic DNA or less. Some clones are missing from TCRdb's copy, which holds only in-frame ones; the method was immunoSEQ multiplex PCR. The table lists just under 85,000 clones, about 90% of them singletons. These data are taken from a study of glioma-infiltrating T cells after dendritic cell vaccination. In the study overall: Samples are from glioblastoma patients in Phase I and II dendritic cell vaccine trials. Treatment, given 2003 to 2012, was autologous tumor lysate-pulsed dendritic cell vaccination.

Germline assignment: CDR1 MNHNS and CDR2 SASEGT. Trimming cost V 4 bases and J 5 bases, with 12 bases left between them. The CDR3 has 14 amino acids. The sequencing here drew on blood, taken before dendritic cell vaccination. The rearrangement links TRBV6-1 to TRBJ1-5; no clear D gene. This receptor was obtained from a human donor with glioblastoma. The CDR3 is CASSVAESYQPQHF. In DNA, the CDR3 is TGTGCCAGCAGTGTGGCAGAATCGTATCAGCCCCAGCATTTT.